The rows below give T cell receptor beta chains drawn from one sample of a study of cytomegalovirus exposure and HLA in healthy donors. Sequencing used immunoSEQ multiplex PCR; TCRdb keeps in-frame clones, though not all of them. This sample has approximately 150,000 clones; 82% occur once, and the top ten carry less than 2%. Sequenced: PBMCs. Every receptor here comes from a woman between 40 and 50 years old in good health and CMV-seronegative. Both conserved end residues are part of each CDR3. The order of the fields is clone size, J gene, D gene, V gene, CDR3 protein, CDR3 DNA. A D gene is named only where the DNA matches it firmly. Part of the rows lack a size; the others show once, few, many or a class for expanded clones.

clone size: once
J gene: TRBJ1-5
D gene: .
V gene: TRBV28
CDR3 protein: CASSLGPQPQHF
CDR3 DNA: TGTGCCAGCAGTTTAGGGCCTCAGCCCCAGCATTTT

clone size: .
J gene: TRBJ2-3
D gene: .
V gene: TRBV7-3
CDR3 protein: CASSLIPSTDTQYF
CDR3 DNA: TGTGCCAGCAGCTTAATCCCTAGCACAGATACGCAGTATTTT

clone size: .
J gene: TRBJ2-7
D gene: .
V gene: TRBV7-3
CDR3 protein: CASSLGATYEQYF
CDR3 DNA: TGTGCCAGCAGCTTAGGGGCGACCTACGAGCAGTACTTC

clone size: few
J gene: TRBJ1-5
D gene: TRBD1
V gene: TRBV7-9
CDR3 protein: CASSFATGTEDQPQHF
CDR3 DNA: TGTGCCAGCAGCTTCGCAACCGGGACAGAAGATCAGCCCCAGCATTTT

clone size: few
J gene: TRBJ2-7
D gene: .
V gene: TRBV30
CDR3 protein: CAWSVGWPSLAYEQYF
CDR3 DNA: TGTGCCTGGAGTGTAGGATGGCCTAGCTTAGCATACGAGCAGTACTTC

clone size: .
J gene: TRBJ1-2
D gene: .
V gene: TRBV28
CDR3 protein: CASSYTGTTRKNGYTF
CDR3 DNA: TGTGCCAGCAGTTACACCGGGACAACAAGAAAAAATGGCTACACCTTC

clone size: .
J gene: TRBJ1-1
D gene: .
V gene: TRBV29-1
CDR3 protein: CSVVPGELGTEAFF
CDR3 DNA: TGCAGCGTTGTGCCCGGTGAGCTTGGCACTGAAGCTTTCTTT

clone size: .
J gene: TRBJ2-5
D gene: TRBD1
V gene: TRBV23-1
CDR3 protein: CASSQIPTGTGNETQYF
CDR3 DNA: TGCGCCAGCAGTCAAATCCCAACCGGGACAGGGAATGAGACCCAGTACTTC

clone size: once
J gene: TRBJ1-4
D gene: .
V gene: TRBV19
CDR3 protein: CASSNVGARLFF
CDR3 DNA: TGTGCCAGTAGTAATGTCGGTGCCCGACTGTTTTTT

clone size: .
J gene: TRBJ2-1
D gene: TRBD2
V gene: TRBV7-8
CDR3 protein: CASTSLSGRTFYNEQFF
CDR3 DNA: TGTGCCAGCACGAGTCTTAGCGGGCGTACTTTCTACAATGAGCAGTTCTTC

clone size: once
J gene: TRBJ2-3
D gene: TRBD2
V gene: TRBV11-2
CDR3 protein: CASRRPGGGMITDTQYF
CDR3 DNA: TGTGCCAGCAGACGACCTGGGGGGGGAATGATTACAGATACGCAGTATTTT

clone size: .
J gene: TRBJ2-7
D gene: .
V gene: TRBV5-6
CDR3 protein: CASSLVGYEQYF
CDR3 DNA: TGTGCCAGCAGCTTGGTCGGTTACGAGCAGTACTTC

clone size: .
J gene: TRBJ2-2
D gene: .
V gene: TRBV19
CDR3 protein: CASSIRGRELFF
CDR3 DNA: TGTGCCAGTAGTATTAGGGGCCGGGAGCTGTTTTTT

clone size: .
J gene: TRBJ1-1
D gene: .
V gene: TRBV7-8
CDR3 protein: CASSSPGTEAFF
CDR3 DNA: TGTGCCAGCAGCTCCCCCGGGACTGAAGCTTTCTTT

clone size: .
J gene: TRBJ2-7
D gene: .
V gene: TRBV13
CDR3 protein: CASSRNGGDPYEQYF
CDR3 DNA: TGTGCCAGCAGCCGGAACGGGGGAGATCCCTACGAGCAGTACTTC

clone size: .
J gene: TRBJ2-7
D gene: .
V gene: TRBV6-1
CDR3 protein: CASSGVLLQYF
CDR3 DNA: TGTGCCAGCAGTGGTGTCCTACTGCAGTACTTC

clone size: .
J gene: TRBJ2-1
D gene: TRBD1
V gene: TRBV18
CDR3 protein: CASSPLGQTYNEQFF
CDR3 DNA: TGTGCCAGCTCACCCTTGGGACAGACCTACAATGAGCAGTTCTTC

clone size: .
J gene: TRBJ2-7
D gene: .
V gene: TRBV4-2
CDR3 protein: CASSQTPGGRGSYEQYF
CDR3 DNA: TGTGCCAGCAGCCAAACCCCGGGGGGCCGAGGCTCCTACGAGCAGTACTTC

clone size: .
J gene: TRBJ2-7
D gene: TRBD1
V gene: TRBV18
CDR3 protein: CASRWDSAYEQYF
CDR3 DNA: TGTGCCAGCCGCTGGGACAGTGCCTACGAGCAGTACTTC

clone size: .
J gene: TRBJ2-5
D gene: TRBD2
V gene: TRBV30
CDR3 protein: CAWSALEDSGRMGETQYF
CDR3 DNA: TGTGCCTGGAGTGCCCTCGAAGATAGCGGGAGGATGGGAGAGACCCAGTACTTC

clone size: .
J gene: TRBJ2-7
D gene: .
V gene: TRBV27
CDR3 protein: CASSLSLVSSYEQYF
CDR3 DNA: TGTGCCAGCAGTCTATCACTAGTGAGCTCCTACGAGCAGTACTTC

clone size: .
J gene: TRBJ2-5
D gene: .
V gene: TRBV6-1
CDR3 protein: CASSAGVETQYF
CDR3 DNA: TGTGCCAGCTCGGCAGGTGTAGAGACCCAGTACTTC

clone size: .
J gene: TRBJ2-5
D gene: TRBD2
V gene: TRBV5-4
CDR3 protein: CASSLGTSGAATKGTQYF
CDR3 DNA: TGTGCCAGCAGCCTCGGGACTAGCGGGGCGGCCACTAAGGGGACCCAGTACTTC

clone size: .
J gene: TRBJ2-5
D gene: TRBD1
V gene: TRBV28
CDR3 protein: CASSPHPGGQETQYF
CDR3 DNA: TGTGCCAGCAGTCCGCACCCAGGGGGCCAAGAGACCCAGTACTTC

clone size: .
J gene: TRBJ2-7
D gene: TRBD2
V gene: TRBV7-8
CDR3 protein: CASSLLGLAGSYEQYF
CDR3 DNA: TGTGCCAGCAGCTTATTGGGCCTAGCGGGATCATACGAGCAGTACTTC

clone size: .
J gene: TRBJ2-3
D gene: TRBD1
V gene: TRBV7-2
CDR3 protein: CASSFATGGFTDTQYF
CDR3 DNA: TGTGCCAGCAGCTTTGCGACAGGGGGCTTCACAGATACGCAGTATTTT

clone size: .
J gene: TRBJ1-2
D gene: TRBD1
V gene: TRBV6-1
CDR3 protein: CASRTPGQGYGYTF
CDR3 DNA: TGTGCCAGCAGGACTCCGGGACAGGGGTACGGCTACACCTTC

clone size: .
J gene: TRBJ2-7
D gene: TRBD2
V gene: TRBV28
CDR3 protein: CASSTRLADTYEQYF
CDR3 DNA: TGTGCCAGCAGTACTCGACTAGCGGATACCTACGAGCAGTACTTC

clone size: .
J gene: TRBJ2-3
D gene: .
V gene: TRBV12-5
CDR3 protein: CASGFSGGTDTQYF
CDR3 DNA: TGTGCTAGTGGTTTTTCAGGGGGGACAGATACGCAGTATTTT

clone size: .
J gene: TRBJ1-2
D gene: .
V gene: TRBV5-4
CDR3 protein: CASSPPRAGEGYTF
CDR3 DNA: TGTGCCAGCAGCCCCCCGCGGGCAGGGGAAGGCTACACCTTC

clone size: few
J gene: TRBJ2-2
D gene: TRBD2
V gene: TRBV6-6
CDR3 protein: CASSSGTSVTGELFF
CDR3 DNA: TGTGCCAGCAGTTCCGGGACTAGCGTCACCGGGGAGCTGTTTTTT

clone size: .
J gene: TRBJ2-3
D gene: .
V gene: TRBV18
CDR3 protein: CASTQRQTSDTQYF
CDR3 DNA: TGTGCCAGCACACAGAGACAAACCTCAGATACGCAGTATTTT

clone size: few
J gene: TRBJ2-1
D gene: .
V gene: TRBV7-6
CDR3 protein: CASSLILAGPFDNEQFF
CDR3 DNA: TGTGCCAGCAGCTTAATCTTGGCGGGGCCTTTCGACAATGAGCAGTTCTTC

clone size: once
J gene: TRBJ1-1
D gene: .
V gene: TRBV28
CDR3 protein: CASGETEAFF
CDR3 DNA: TGTGCCAGCGGGGAGACTGAAGCTTTCTTT

clone size: .
J gene: TRBJ1-4
D gene: .
V gene: TRBV4-3
CDR3 protein: CASSHRTGGGDEKLFF
CDR3 DNA: TGCGCCAGCAGCCACCGCACGGGCGGGGGTGATGAAAAACTGTTTTTT

clone size: .
J gene: TRBJ2-7
D gene: TRBD1
V gene: TRBV28
CDR3 protein: CASSLHRTGSYEQYF
CDR3 DNA: TGTGCCAGCAGTTTGCACAGGACAGGGTCCTACGAGCAGTACTTC

clone size: .
J gene: TRBJ1-2
D gene: .
V gene: TRBV5-5
CDR3 protein: CASSLQRSVDYGYTF
CDR3 DNA: TGTGCCAGCAGCTTGCAGAGGAGCGTGGATTATGGCTACACCTTC

clone size: .
J gene: TRBJ1-5
D gene: TRBD1
V gene: TRBV6-6
CDR3 protein: CASRNRGSLNNQPQHF
CDR3 DNA: TGTGCCAGCAGAAACAGGGGTTCCCTTAATAATCAGCCCCAGCATTTT

clone size: medium-sized
J gene: TRBJ2-6
D gene: .
V gene: TRBV7-9
CDR3 protein: CASSPNLEAPGANVLTF
CDR3 DNA: TGTGCCAGCAGCCCAAATCTCGAGGCGCCTGGGGCCAACGTCCTGACTTTC

clone size: once
J gene: TRBJ2-7
D gene: TRBD1
V gene: TRBV5-6
CDR3 protein: CASSLRQGAGFYEQYF
CDR3 DNA: TGTGCCAGCAGCCTACGACAGGGGGCAGGATTCTACGAGCAGTACTTC

clone size: .
J gene: TRBJ2-3
D gene: TRBD2
V gene: TRBV15
CDR3 protein: CATREVGTDTQYF
CDR3 DNA: TGTGCCACCCGGGAGGTCGGCACAGATACGCAGTATTTT

clone size: once
J gene: TRBJ2-3
D gene: TRBD2
V gene: TRBV28
CDR3 protein: CASSPLLAGEVNTQYF
CDR3 DNA: TGTGCCAGCAGTCCGCTACTAGCGGGAGAAGTAAATACGCAGTATTTT

clone size: .
J gene: TRBJ2-2
D gene: .
V gene: TRBV27
CDR3 protein: CASSPRLGELFF
CDR3 DNA: TGTGCCAGCAGTCCCCGACTTGGGGAGCTGTTTTTT

clone size: .
J gene: TRBJ2-1
D gene: .
V gene: TRBV29-1
CDR3 protein: CSVRGGISSYNEQFF
CDR3 DNA: TGCAGCGTCAGGGGCGGAATAAGCTCCTACAATGAGCAGTTCTTC

clone size: .
J gene: TRBJ1-2
D gene: TRBD1
V gene: TRBV2
CDR3 protein: CASTRDRGNLYGYTF
CDR3 DNA: TGTGCCAGCACCCGGGACAGGGGGAATCTATATGGCTACACCTTC

clone size: once
J gene: TRBJ2-7
D gene: TRBD2
V gene: TRBV5-4
CDR3 protein: CASSPGTSGASKYEQYF
CDR3 DNA: TGTGCCAGCAGCCCAGGGACTAGCGGGGCCTCTAAATACGAGCAGTACTTC

clone size: .
J gene: TRBJ2-7
D gene: TRBD2
V gene: TRBV9
CDR3 protein: CASSEGTSGPTYEQYF
CDR3 DNA: TGTGCCAGCAGCGAGGGGACTAGCGGGCCAACCTACGAGCAGTACTTC

clone size: .
J gene: TRBJ1-2
D gene: .
V gene: TRBV7-8
CDR3 protein: CASSLAEGESYGYTF
CDR3 DNA: TGTGCCAGCAGCTTAGCGGAAGGAGAAAGCTATGGCTACACCTTC

clone size: .
J gene: TRBJ2-3
D gene: .
V gene: TRBV15
CDR3 protein: CATSRGPRGPTQYF
CDR3 DNA: TGTGCCACCAGCAGAGGACCCAGGGGACCTACGCAGTATTTT

clone size: .
J gene: TRBJ2-7
D gene: .
V gene: TRBV7-2
CDR3 protein: CASSLEPLTHYEQYF
CDR3 DNA: TGTGCCAGCAGCTTAGAACCACTGACACACTACGAGCAGTACTTC